The 25 T cell receptor beta chains in this list originate from one sample, sequenced in a study of glioma-infiltrating T cells after dendritic cell vaccination. Method: immunoSEQ multiplex PCR; TCRdb's copy keeps in-frame clones and lacks some. The repertoire includes roughly 85,000 clones, roughly 85% of them detected once, and around 9.3% sits in the top ten. Time point described: after dendritic cell vaccination, including at tumor progression/relapse. This sample comprised blood, obtained after dendritic cell vaccination. Receptor source: a human donor with glioblastoma.

V is TRBV7-3 and J is TRBJ2-3; D is ambiguous. The CDR3 length is 14 residues. Trimming cost V 2 bases and J 0 bases, with 6 bases left between them. Germline V gene data show CDR1 as SGHTA and CDR2 as FQGTGA. In DNA form, the CDR3 reads TGTGCCAGCAGCTTAGGCAGAAGCACAGATACGCAGTATTTT. Protein: CASSLGRSTDTQYF.

The rearrangement uses TRBV29-1 and TRBJ2-3; TRBD2 aligns across 9 bases. Germline V gene lookup returns CDR1 SQVTM and CDR2 ANQGSEA. The CDR3 consists of 15 residues. With 7 bases clipped from V and 0 bases from J, the junction kept 8 bases outside the gene matches. DNA of the CDR3: TGCAGCGCCGGCGGGGGGGCATATAGCACAGATACGCAGTATTTT. Translated: CSAGGGAYSTDTQYF.

V is TRBV20-1 and J is TRBJ2-7; D call uncertain. This CDR3 contains 11 residues. V was clipped by 6 bases and J by 2 bases, with 8 bases between them. Germline CDR1 and CDR2: DFQATT and SNEGSKA (reference sequence). Written as DNA, the CDR3 is TGCAGTGCCCTCCTCGCCTACGAGCAGTACTTC. This encodes CSALLAYEQYF.

Remarks on this clone: Because the CDR3's place on the DNA is in doubt, the DNA is left out and the CDR3 is given as listed by TCRdb. The chain recombines TRBV21-1 with TRBJ2-7; TRBD2, the table's D call, lacks a check against the DNA. TRBV21-1 is designated a pseudogene. The CDR3 totals 15 residues, both ends included. The CDR3 spells CASSWAGGTDYEQHF.

The V call is TRBV5-1, the J call TRBJ2-3, with 8 bases identical to TRBD1. The CDR3 loop spans 17 amino acids. With 1 base clipped from V and 1 base from J, the junction kept 8 bases outside the gene matches. Germline CDR1 reads SGHRS; CDR2 reads YFSETQ. The CDR3 DNA follows: TGCGCCAGCAGCTTGCTAGCCGGGACAGGCGGCACAGATACGCAGTATTTT. This sequence encodes CASSLLAGTGGTDTQYF.

The chain combines TRBV29-1 with TRBJ2-2, with 12 nucleotides matching TRBD1. Germline CDR1 is SQVTM and CDR2 is ANQGSEA. The CDR3 totals 15 residues. V shed 3 bases, J shed 2 bases, and the junction held 1 base outside the gene matches. The CDR3 coding sequence is TGCAGCGTTGACGGGACAGGGGGCAACACCGGGGAGCTGTTTTTT. Protein: CSVDGTGGNTGELFF.

The chain has TRBV18 and TRBJ2-1, with 12 bases identical to TRBD2. Trimming took 4 bases from V and 5 from J; bases not matched to a gene: 15. From germline, CDR1 is KGHSH and CDR2 LQKENI. This CDR3 has 19 amino acids. The CDR3: CASSHYPTSGGSNNNEQFF. CDR3 DNA sequence: TGTGCCAGCTCACACTATCCGACTAGCGGGGGCTCTAACAACAATGAGCAGTTCTTC. Drawing the rest from reference TRBV18 and TRBJ2-1, the complete variable domain is NAGVMQNPRHLVRRRGQEARLRCSPMKGHSHVYWYRQLPEEGLKFMVYLQKENIIDESGMPKERFSAEFPKEGPSILRIQQVVRGDSAAYFCASSHYPTSGGSNNNEQFFGPGTRLTVL.

The chain recombines TRBV9 with TRBJ1-1; 11 bases match TRBD1. The V and J ends lost 3 bases and 5 bases, in that order; junction bases with no gene match: 12. Germline V lookup: CDR1 SGDLS, CDR2 YYNGEE. The CDR3 is 17 amino acids. Here the CDR3 DNA reads TGTGCCAGCAGCGCCCCCAGGACAGGGGGCCAGAATACTGAAGCTTTCTTT. It encodes CASSAPRTGGQNTEAFF.

The gene calls are TRBV5-1 and TRBJ2-3; 7 bases map to TRBD1. The J segment lost 5 bases and the V segment lost 1 base, leaving 4 bases of the junction unmatched. This CDR3 has 14 residues. CDR1 SGHRS and CDR2 YFSETQ come from the germline V gene. CDR3 protein: CASSLRGRGDTQYF. In DNA, the CDR3 is TGCGCCAGCAGCTTGAGGGGGCGAGGAGATACGCAGTATTTT.

The chain recombines TRBV28 with TRBJ1-1; D not resolved. With 2 bases removed from V and 4 bases from J, the gap between germline ends came to 11 bases. Germline lookup yields CDR1 MDHEN and CDR2 SYDVKM. CDR3 length: 14 amino acids. The CDR3 DNA reads as TGTGCCAGCAGTTTAGAGGAAGGATTCACTGAAGCTTTCTTT. Protein sequence: CASSLEEGFTEAFF.

V gene TRBV19 combines with J gene TRBJ2-2; 7 nucleotides agree with TRBD2. The trim removed 9 bases at V and 2 bases at J, leaving 12 bases unmatched. This CDR3 has 16 residues. Looked up from germline, CDR1 is LNHDA and CDR2 is SQIVND (reference sequence). CDR3 sequence (DNA): TGTGCCAGCCGCCGAGGGAGGGGCGATAACACCGGGGAGCTGTTTTTT. This translates into CASRRGRGDNTGELFF. The full variable domain, rest sourced from reference TRBV19 and TRBJ2-2, is DGGITQSPKYLFRKEGQNVTLSCEQNLNHDAMYWYRQDPGQGLRLIYYSQIVNDFQKGDIAEGYSVSREKKESFPLTVTSAQKNPTAFYLCASRRGRGDNTGELFFGEGSRLTVL.

The J gene is TRBJ1-2, the V gene TRBV9; the D gene is possibly TRBD1 (6 bases). The CDR3 consists of 13 residues. Deletions cut 2 bases from V and 4 bases from J, with 9 bases between. CDR1 is SGDLS, CDR2 YYNGEE, per germline. CDR3 DNA: TGTGCCAGCAGCGTGGGACAAGGCTATGGCTACACCTTC. Protein: CASSVGQGYGYTF. The full variable domain, in which reference TRBV9 and TRBJ1-2 provide the parts outside the CDR3, is DSGVTQTPKHLITATGQRVTLRCSPRSGDLSVYWYQQSLDQGLQFLIQYYNGEERAKGNILERFSAQQFPDLHSELNLSSLELGDSALYFCASSVGQGYGYTFGSGTRLTVV.

The chain recombines TRBV5-4 with TRBJ1-2, with D perhaps TRBD1 (5 bases). CDR1 is SGHNT, CDR2 YYREEE, per germline (reference sequence). The CDR3 loop spans 14 amino acids. V lost 1 base, J lost 4 bases, and 11 bases lay in between. This chain's CDR3 is CASSLSPGGYGYTF. For the CDR3, the DNA is TGTGCCAGCAGCTTGTCTCCCGGGGGCTATGGCTACACCTTC. Complete variable domain (other parts from reference TRBV5-4 and TRBJ1-2): ETGVTQSPTHLIKTRGQQVTLRCSSQSGHNTVSWYQQALGQGPQFIFQYYREEENGRGNFPPRFSGLQFPNYSSELNVNALELDDSALYLCASSLSPGGYGYTFGSGTRLTVV.

The rearrangement joins TRBV2 to TRBJ2-7, with 10 bases that match TRBD1. Trimming took 5 bases from V and 4 from J; bases not matched to a gene: 5. Germline-derived CDR1 and CDR2 are SNHLY and FYNNEI. The CDR3 sequence is 14 residues long. The CDR3 region is CASSTPGQGYEQYF. CDR3 DNA: TGTGCCAGCAGTACTCCGGGACAGGGGTACGAGCAGTACTTC.

The chain couples TRBV18 to TRBJ2-3; 10 bases line up with TRBD2. The CDR3 has 15 residues. V shed 6 bases, J shed 7 bases, and the junction held 10 bases outside the gene matches. Germline lookup yields CDR1 KGHSH and CDR2 LQKENI. The CDR3 region has the DNA TGTGCCAGCTCTACCCTAGCGGGAGTTGTTTATACGCAGTATTTT. Translating gives CASSTLAGVVYTQYF.

The chain joins TRBV9 to TRBJ1-2; no clear D. The germline V gene has CDR1 SGDLS and CDR2 YYNGEE. The V and J ends lost 4 bases and 5 bases respectively, with 15 bases between them. CDR3 length: 14 amino acids. CDR3 DNA sequence: TGTGCCAGCAGCCCCCTGGACGGAGGGTATGGCTACACCTTC. Translation gives CASSPLDGGYGYTF.

The chain is built from TRBV2 and TRBJ1-5; D gene ambiguous. The CDR3 extends over 12 amino acids. Deletions cut 3 bases from V and 4 bases from J, with 4 bases between. Germline CDR1 and CDR2: SNHLY and FYNNEI. Here the CDR3 DNA reads TGTGCCAGCAGTGACGGGAATCAGCCCCAGCATTTT. Its translation is CASSDGNQPQHF.

The chain employs TRBV7-2 and TRBJ2-7, with 8 bases fitting TRBD1. After removal of 0 bases from V and 6 bases from J, the junction contained 16 bases not matched to a gene. Per the germline V gene, CDR1 is SGHTA and CDR2 is FQGNSA. The CDR3 runs to 18 residues. The CDR3 protein is CASSLAGGTGRNLPEQYF. In DNA form, the CDR3 reads TGTGCCAGCAGCTTAGCGGGTGGGACAGGCCGCAACCTTCCCGAGCAGTACTTC.

The V and J genes are TRBV2 and TRBJ1-2; TRBD1 aligns across 9 bases. V shed 1 base, J shed 4 bases, and the junction held 7 bases outside the gene matches. This CDR3 has 16 residues. CDR1 is SNHLY, CDR2 FYNNEI, per germline. Here the CDR3 DNA reads TGTGCCAGCAGTGAAGTAGTGGGACAGGGAGGCTATGGCTACACCTTC. Protein product: CASSEVVGQGGYGYTF.

The V and J genes are TRBV5-4 and TRBJ2-2; maybe TRBD2 (7 bases). The V gene lost 1 base and the J gene lost 0 bases, with 10 bases spanning the gap. This CDR3 is 16 amino acids long. The germline CDR1 and CDR2 sequences are SGHNT and YYREEE (reference sequence). CDR3 region: CASSLTGGPNTGELFF. The DNA of the CDR3 is TGTGCCAGCAGCTTGACCGGGGGGCCGAACACCGGGGAGCTGTTTTTT.

This chain joins TRBV2 and TRBJ1-2; tentative D call: TRBD1 (5 bases). Germline V gene lookup returns CDR1 SNHLY and CDR2 FYNNEI. This CDR3 spans 13 amino acids. V shed 6 bases and J shed 5 bases, with 13 bases lying between them. CDR3 bases: TGTGCCAGCAGGCAGGACACAGATTATGGCTACACCTTC. It encodes CASRQDTDYGYTF.

The chain couples TRBV7-2 to TRBJ2-7; the D gene is possibly TRBD1 (5 bases). The CDR3 contains 15 residues. Looked up from germline, CDR1 is SGHTA and CDR2 is FQGNSA. The V end lost 1 base, the J end lost 4 bases, and 14 bases lay between the germline ends. In DNA form, the CDR3 reads TGTGCCAGCAGCTTAGTGGCCCAGGGCGCATACGAGCAGTACTTC. This encodes CASSLVAQGAYEQYF. The variable domain in full, completed from reference TRBV7-2 and TRBJ2-7, reads GAGVSQSPSNKVTEKGKDVELRCDPISGHTALYWYRQSLGQGLEFLIYFQGNSAPDKSGLPSDRFSAERTGGSVSTLTIQRTQQEDSAVYLCASSLVAQGAYEQYFGPGTRLTVT.

The V and J genes are TRBV28 and TRBJ1-1, with 9 bases aligning to TRBD1. Germline V CDR1 and CDR2: MDHEN, SYDVKM. The CDR3 covers 12 residues. V shed 6 bases, J shed 4 bases, and the junction held 0 bases outside the gene matches. The CDR3 is CASRTGGTEAFF. The DNA of the CDR3 is TGTGCCAGCAGGACAGGGGGCACTGAAGCTTTCTTT.

The chain couples TRBV2 to TRBJ2-7; a possible D gene is TRBD2 (6 bases). This CDR3 comprises 14 residues. The germline V gene encodes CDR1 SNHLY and CDR2 FYNNEI. V shed 4 bases and J shed 5 bases, with 15 bases lying between them. The CDR3 here is CASSVDGGADEQYF. The CDR3, as DNA: TGTGCCAGCAGTGTTGACGGGGGAGCAGACGAGCAGTACTTC.

This sequence joins TRBV5-1 and TRBJ2-3; 11 bases are shared with TRBD2. After removal of 4 bases from V and 6 bases from J, the junction contained 13 bases not matched to a gene. CDR3 length: 17 residues. Germline-derived CDR1 and CDR2 are SGHRS and YFSETQ. The CDR3 loop reads CASSPRVAGGPGDTQYF. CDR3 coding DNA: TGCGCCAGCAGCCCCCGAGTAGCGGGGGGGCCAGGGGATACGCAGTATTTT.